The 23 T cell receptor beta chains presented below share a single source sample, sequenced in a study of T cell responses to AZD1222 COVID-19 vaccine. Clones were sequenced by immunoSEQ multiplex PCR, and TCRdb holds only the in-frame ones, with some missing. The data contain over 95,000 clones, around nine tenths of them singletons. Sequencing used peripheral blood, obtained on day 0 of AZD1222 vaccination. The receptors come from an adult in good health.

The chain is built from TRBV4-3 and TRBJ2-1; unclear D gene. CDR3 length: 14 residues. V was cut by 1 base and J by 4 bases, with 8 bases left in between. Germline CDR1 and CDR2: LGHNA and YSLEER. This chain's CDR3 is CASSQVPSYNEQFF. The CDR3 nucleotides are TGCGCCAGCAGCCAAGTTCCTAGTTACAATGAGCAGTTCTTC.

Comments on this clone: The CDR3 does not close with the conserved phenylalanine or tryptophan, likely indicating a read error. The chain couples TRBV7-8 to TRBJ1-5; the D is unclear. Trimming shortened V by 4 bases and J by 3 bases, and 7 bases separated the two germline ends. Germline V gives CDR1 SGHVS, CDR2 FQNEAQ. The CDR3 has 13 amino acids. In nucleotides, the CDR3 is TGTGCCAGCAGCTACAGCCTCAATCAGCCCCAGCATCTT. Translating gives CASSYSLNQPQHL.

The chain joins TRBV11-2 to TRBJ1-6; no definite D call. CDR1 and CDR2 from the germline V gene are SGHAT and FQNNGV. V shed 0 bases and J shed 8 bases, with 23 bases lying between them. This CDR3 has 19 amino acids. For the CDR3, the DNA is TGTGCCAGCAGCTTAGATGCGGCAGGCCTCCGACTTAACTATTCACCCCTCCACTTT. Translating it yields CASSLDAAGLRLNYSPLHF.

The chain uses TRBV7-2 and TRBJ2-7, with a possible D match to TRBD1 (6 bases). Trimming stripped 5 bases from V and 4 bases from J, with 18 bases between. This CDR3 region has 15 residues. Germline CDR1 is SGHTA and CDR2 is FQGNSA. The CDR3 region has the DNA TGTGCCAGCAGCACTCGGGCAGGGGACGCTTACGAGCAGTACTTC. Protein: CASSTRAGDAYEQYF.

The V call is TRBV5-5, the J call TRBJ1-1; 9 bases line up with TRBD1. With 3 bases clipped from V and 5 bases from J, the junction kept 2 bases outside the gene matches. Germline-derived CDR1 and CDR2 are SGHKS and YYEKEE (reference sequence). The CDR3 extends over 13 amino acids. The CDR3 DNA sequence: TGTGCCAGCAGCTACAGGGGGCGAACTGAAGCTTTCTTT. Protein: CASSYRGRTEAFF.

The V call is TRBV5-6, the J call TRBJ2-5; D is unresolved. This CDR3 spans 13 amino acids. Germline CDR1 SGHDT, CDR2 YYEEEE. V lost 5 bases and J lost 0, with 8 bases in between. The CDR3 spells CASSLKYQETQYF. The DNA of the CDR3 is TGTGCCAGCAGTTTGAAGTACCAAGAGACCCAGTACTTC.

This chain uses TRBV6-1 with TRBJ1-5; D is undetermined. The V gene's germline CDR1 is MNHNS and CDR2 SASEGT. The CDR3 loop spans 14 amino acids. Trimming took off 2 bases at V and 2 bases at J, with 7 bases between the two ends. The CDR3 loop is CASSESLGNQPQHF. CDR3 in DNA: TGTGCCAGCAGTGAATCATTGGGCAATCAGCCCCAGCATTTT.

The V call is TRBV6-6, the J call TRBJ2-5; D perhaps matches TRBD1 (7 bases). The V gene's germline CDR1 is MNHNY and CDR2 SVGAGI (reference sequence). CDR3 length equals 15 residues. Trimming removed 5 bases from V and 2 bases from J, with 15 bases in between. Here the CDR3 DNA reads TGTGCCAGCAGTCGCCTACAGGGGAGGCAAGAGACCCAGTACTTC. This codes for CASSRLQGRQETQYF.

The chain employs TRBV2 and TRBJ1-1; possibly TRBD1 for D (6 bases). The germline CDR1 and CDR2 sequences are SNHLY and FYNNEI. This CDR3 region has 15 residues. V lost 4 bases, J lost 3 bases, and 15 bases lay in between. CDR3 bases: TGTGCCAGCAGTGGCCAGGACAGCGGATACACTGAAGCTTTCTTT. It translates to CASSGQDSGYTEAFF.

The J gene is TRBJ1-6, the V gene TRBV5-5, with 9 bases lining up with TRBD1. V lost 4 bases to trimming and J lost 9 bases; unmatched junction nucleotides: 11. Germline V lookup: CDR1 SGHKS, CDR2 YYEKEE (reference sequence). The CDR3 is 16 amino acids. CDR3 amino acids: CASSPGGLTGGSPLHF. CDR3 DNA: TGTGCCAGCAGCCCGGGCGGATTGACAGGGGGTTCACCCCTCCACTTT.

The CDR3 region is CASSPPEGAYGYTF. CDR3 nucleotides: TGTGCCAGCTCACCACCGGAGGGGGCCTATGGCTACACCTTC. This chain joins TRBV18 and TRBJ1-2; 7 bases map to TRBD1. This CDR3 region has 14 residues. From germline, CDR1 is KGHSH and CDR2 LQKENI. J was trimmed by 4 bases and V by 0 bases; bases with no gene match: 2.

This chain connects TRBV5-4 to TRBJ1-1, with 8 positions matching TRBD1. V gave up 5 bases and J gave up 4 bases; unmatched junction bases: 10. This CDR3 spans 15 amino acids. Germline V gene data show CDR1 as SGHNT and CDR2 as YYREEE (reference sequence). CDR3 sequence: CASSSPDRGGTEAFF. The CDR3 nucleotides are TGTGCCAGCAGTTCACCCGACAGGGGAGGCACTGAAGCTTTCTTT.

The V and J genes are TRBV2 and TRBJ1-1; possible D gene TRBD1, 5 bases. The length of the CDR3 is 14 residues. Trimming left V 7 bases short and J 11 bases short, with 23 bases between. Germline V lookup: CDR1 SNHLY, CDR2 FYNNEI. The CDR3 DNA is TGTGCCAGCATACCGGGGGGGATTATAGAGGCCGCTTTCTTT. Its translation is CASIPGGIIEAAFF.

The J gene is TRBJ2-7, the V gene TRBV28, with 9 bases fitting TRBD2. With V trimmed by 7 bases and J by 2 bases, 12 bases remained unmatched. The CDR3 has 16 residues. Germline-derived CDR1 and CDR2 are MDHEN and SYDVKM. The CDR3 region is CASNHPLLAGPYEQYF. In DNA form, the CDR3 reads TGTGCCAGCAACCACCCCCTTCTAGCGGGGCCCTACGAGCAGTACTTC.

The genes are TRBV6-1 and TRBJ1-3; TRBD1 agrees at 8 bases. CDR3 length equals 19 residues. V dropped 2 bases and J dropped 0; count of bases not matched to a gene: 12. Germline V gives CDR1 MNHNS, CDR2 SASEGT. The CDR3: CASSERVGGQGFSGNTIYF. The DNA of the CDR3 is TGTGCCAGCAGTGAAAGGGTTGGCGGACAGGGATTCTCTGGAAACACCATATATTTT.

V gene TRBV5-1 combines with J gene TRBJ2-5; 12 bases are shared with TRBD1. The CDR3 is 16 residues long. The germline gives CDR1 SGHRS, CDR2 YFSETQ. Losses at the gene ends were 4 bases for V and 0 bases for J; bases not matched to a gene: 4. The CDR3 protein is CASSAGTGGYQETQYF. DNA for the CDR3: TGCGCCAGCAGCGCCGGGACAGGGGGCTACCAAGAGACCCAGTACTTC.

J is TRBJ2-1 and V is TRBV4-1; no definite D call. This CDR3 spans 11 amino acids. The germline V gene encodes CDR1 MGHRA and CDR2 YSYEKL. Between the trimmed V and J ends, which lost 4 bases and 10 bases, there was a span of 8 bases. CDR3 bases: TGCGCCAGCAGCCTAGAAGGCGAGCAGTTCTTC. Translated: CASSLEGEQFF.

The rearrangement joins TRBV30 to TRBJ2-7, with D tentatively TRBD2 (6 bases). Germline CDR1 reads GTSNPN; CDR2 reads SVGIG (reference sequence). This CDR3 spans 13 amino acids. The V end lost 6 bases, the J end lost 5 bases, and 17 bases lay between the germline ends. The CDR3 DNA sequence: TGTGCCTGTGGCGGGAACCCTATTCACGAGCAGTACTTC. Translated: CACGGNPIHEQYF. Full variable domain (remainder filled in from reference TRBV30 and TRBJ2-7): SQTIHQWPATLVQPVGSPLSLECTVEGTSNPNLYWYRQAAGRGLQLLFYSVGIGQISSEVPQNLSASRPQDRQFILSSKKLLLSDSGFYLCACGGNPIHEQYFGPGTRLTVT.

V usage is TRBV6-1 and J usage is TRBJ2-2, with D perhaps TRBD2 (6 bases). The CDR3 is 17 amino acids. V was shortened by 0 bases and J by 1 base, with 12 bases between the two germline ends. The germline V gene has CDR1 MNHNS and CDR2 SASEGT. The CDR3 coding sequence is TGTGCCAGCAGTGAAGCGGGAGGACGGGGGAACACCGGGGAGCTGTTTTTT. Protein sequence: CASSEAGGRGNTGELFF.

V usage is TRBV7-9 and J usage is TRBJ2-2; weak D call: TRBD2 (6 bases). Trimming left V 5 bases short and J 5 bases short, with 15 bases between. The CDR3 length is 15 residues. Per germline, CDR1 SEHNR and CDR2 FQNEAQ (reference sequence). The CDR3 coding sequence is TGTGCCAGCAGCCCCCAGACTAGGCAAACCGGGGAGCTGTTTTTT. It encodes CASSPQTRQTGELFF.

The CDR3 is CASRRQQGNSPLHF. CDR3 DNA: TGTGCCAGCAGGCGACAACAGGGCAATTCACCCCTCCACTTT. The chain links TRBV2 to TRBJ1-6; D possibly corresponds to TRBD1 (6 bases). The CDR3 runs to 14 residues. The V end was cut by 6 bases, the J end by 7 bases, with 13 bases between. CDR1 is SNHLY and CDR2 is FYNNEI in the germline V gene.

V usage is TRBV4-2 and J usage is TRBJ2-7; 9 bases are a match to TRBD1. The germline gives CDR1 LGHNA, CDR2 YNFKEQ. The CDR3 runs to 15 residues. The trim removed 5 bases at V and 6 bases at J, leaving 11 bases unmatched. CDR3 protein: CASSNRDRVSGEQYF. The DNA for the CDR3 is TGTGCCAGCAGCAACCGGGACAGGGTCTCAGGCGAGCAGTACTTC.

This clone was observed a few times. The chain employs TRBV7-9 and TRBJ2-1; 9 positions match TRBD2. Losses at the gene ends were 4 bases for V and 5 bases for J; bases not matched to a gene: 15. Germline V gene data show CDR1 as SEHNR and CDR2 as FQNEAQ (reference sequence). The CDR3 has 18 residues. CDR3 nucleotide sequence: TGTGCCAGCAGCTCCTCCCTCGGGGCGGGAGGGACCCACAATGAGCAGTTCTTC. Protein product: CASSSSLGAGGTHNEQFF.